The 20 T cell receptor beta chains given below trace back to one sample, sequenced in a study of T cell responses to AZD1222 COVID-19 vaccine. TCRdb's copy holds only in-frame clones and misses some; the assay was immunoSEQ multiplex PCR. The sample has tens of thousands of clones, around 84% seen once. The source was peripheral blood, collected 28 days after the second AZD1222 dose. The receptors were sampled from an adult who received the AZD1222 COVID-19 vaccine.

The chain has TRBV28 and TRBJ1-1, with a weak D call TRBD1 (5 bases). The length of the CDR3 is 13 residues. Germline V CDR1 and CDR2: MDHEN, SYDVKM. The germline V and J ends were trimmed by 2 bases and 10 bases, with 14 bases remaining between them. The CDR3, as DNA: TGTGCCAGCAGTTTAGGGGGAGGGGCCCGAGCTTTCTTT. The encoded protein is CASSLGGGARAFF.

The gene calls are TRBV29-1 and TRBJ1-3; D is undetermined. With 4 bases removed from V and 4 bases from J, the gap between germline ends came to 8 bases. Germline V gene lookup returns CDR1 SQVTM and CDR2 ANQGSEA. The CDR3 sequence is 12 residues long. CDR3 in amino acids: CSVGVGGNTIYF. Written as DNA, the CDR3 is TGCAGCGTTGGAGTGGGAGGAAACACCATATATTTT.

This chain uses TRBV6-1 with TRBJ1-3; 7 positions match TRBD1. V shed 0 bases and J 3 bases; nucleotides not matched to a gene: 11. This CDR3 region has 18 residues. From germline, CDR1 is MNHNS and CDR2 SASEGT. The CDR3 DNA reads TGTGCCAGCAGTGAAGCGCGATGGCAGGGGGATAGTGGAAACACCATATATTTT. Its translation: CASSEARWQGDSGNTIYF.

In its sample, this clone was seen once. The V gene is TRBV28, the J gene TRBJ2-7; D gene unclear. V lost 10 bases to trimming and J lost 3 bases, with 16 bases between them. Germline V lookup: CDR1 MDHEN, CDR2 SYDVKM. The CDR3 length is 13 residues. The CDR3 DNA reads as TGTGCCACGACTGAATACGTCGGCTACGAGCAGTACTTC. Translated, it gives CATTEYVGYEQYF.

The chain has TRBV19 and TRBJ2-1; 7 nucleotides agree with TRBD2. V trimming: 3 bases; J trimming: 8 bases; junction bases outside the gene matches: 10. Germline V lookup: CDR1 LNHDA, CDR2 SQIVND (reference sequence). The CDR3 totals 15 residues. The CDR3 is CASSMRRESLDEQFF. For the CDR3, the DNA is TGTGCCAGTAGTATGAGGCGGGAGAGTCTGGATGAGCAGTTCTTC.

The chain couples TRBV5-1 to TRBJ2-5; perhaps TRBD1 as D (7 bases). The CDR3 runs 14 residues. Germline CDR1 reads SGHRS; CDR2 reads YFSETQ. Trimming removed 3 bases from V and 3 bases from J, with 12 bases in between. The CDR3 here is CASSSQGGKETQYF. As DNA, the CDR3 is TGCGCCAGCAGCTCGCAGGGGGGAAAAGAGACCCAGTACTTC. The full variable domain, completed using reference TRBV5-1 and TRBJ2-5, is KAGVTQTPRYLIKTRGQQVTLSCSPISGHRSVSWYQQTPGQGLQFLFEYFSETQRNKGNFPGRFSGRQFSNSRSEMNVSTLELGDSALYLCASSSQGGKETQYFGPGTRLLVL.

The chain links TRBV5-8 to TRBJ2-5; 10 bases match TRBD1. The CDR3 has 15 residues. Germline V gives CDR1 SGHTS, CDR2 YDEGEE. Losses at the gene ends were 4 bases for V and 1 base for J; bases not matched to a gene: 4. The CDR3 loop reads CASSAWTGGQETQYF. The CDR3 region has the DNA TGTGCCAGCAGCGCCTGGACAGGGGGCCAAGAGACCCAGTACTTC.

The chain combines TRBV7-9 with TRBJ2-7; 7 positions match TRBD2. Germline V gives CDR1 SEHNR, CDR2 FQNEAQ (reference sequence). The V segment lost 2 bases and the J segment 5 bases; nucleotides outside the gene matches: 6. The CDR3 sequence is 14 residues long. This chain's CDR3 is CASSLLGGSDEQYF. In DNA form, the CDR3 reads TGTGCCAGCAGCTTACTTGGCGGGAGTGACGAGCAGTACTTC. Full variable domain (missing parts from reference TRBV7-9 and TRBJ2-7): DTGVSQNPRHKITKRGQNVTFRCDPISEHNRLYWYRQTLGQGPEFLTYFQNEAQLEKSRLLSDRFSAERPKGSFSTLEIQRTEQGDSAMYLCASSLLGGSDEQYFGPGTRLTVT.

The chain uses TRBV18 and TRBJ2-7, with 8 bases lining up with TRBD1. V was pared by 1 base and J by 4 bases, with 3 bases of the junction left unmatched. CDR1 and CDR2 (germline): KGHSH, LQKENI. The CDR3 spans 14 residues. CDR3: CASSPRTGQYEQYF. The CDR3 DNA reads as TGTGCCAGCTCACCACGGACAGGGCAATACGAGCAGTACTTC.

The chain recombines TRBV7-3 with TRBJ2-2; D remains unclear. Germline lookup yields CDR1 SGHTA and CDR2 FQGTGA. V lost 5 bases, J lost 7 bases, and 8 bases lay in between. CDR3 length equals 12 residues. The CDR3 here is CASSPHGGELFF. Here the CDR3 DNA reads TGTGCCAGCAGCCCACATGGCGGGGAGCTGTTTTTT.

V and J are TRBV5-5 and TRBJ2-7, with 7 bases fitting TRBD2. V was pared by 4 bases and J by 5 bases, with 9 bases of the junction left unmatched. The CDR3 length is 14 residues. The germline V gene has CDR1 SGHKS and CDR2 YYEKEE (reference sequence). CDR3 sequence (DNA): TGTGCCAGCAGCCGTGGGGGGGGGTGGGACGAGCAGTACTTC. Its translation: CASSRGGGWDEQYF.

The rearrangement uses TRBV7-2 and TRBJ1-4; D may be TRBD1 (5 bases). The CDR3 has 15 residues. Trimming cost V 5 bases and J 4 bases, with 14 bases left between them. CDR1 is SGHTA and CDR2 is FQGNSA in the germline V gene. CDR3 in DNA: TGTGCCAGCAGCCCCCGGTGGGGGATTAATGAAAAACTGTTTTTT. Translation gives CASSPRWGINEKLFF. The variable domain in full, completed from reference TRBV7-2 and TRBJ1-4, reads GAGVSQSPSNKVTEKGKDVELRCDPISGHTALYWYRQSLGQGLEFLIYFQGNSAPDKSGLPSDRFSAERTGGSVSTLTIQRTQQEDSAVYLCASSPRWGINEKLFFGSGTQLSVL.

CDR3 nucleotides: TGTGCCAGCAGCCCTACTAGCGGGAGACCAGATACGCAGTATTTT. Translation gives CASSPTSGRPDTQYF. The V gene is TRBV9, the J gene TRBJ2-3, with TRBD2 matching over 11 bases. From germline, CDR1 is SGDLS and CDR2 YYNGEE. Unmatched junction bases numbered 5, after V lost 4 bases and J lost 4 bases. The CDR3 extends over 15 amino acids.

This clone was counted ten times or more. The rearrangement uses TRBV6-5 and TRBJ1-1, with D perhaps matching TRBD1 (5 bases). The CDR3 loop spans 15 amino acids. V was shortened by 6 bases and J by 1 base, with 15 bases between the two germline ends. The germline CDR1 and CDR2 sequences are MNHEY and SVGAGI. Here the CDR3 DNA reads TGTGCCAGCAGCCTCAGGGTTTTGGGGAACACTGAAGCTTTCTTT. It translates to CASSLRVLGNTEAFF.

The genes are TRBV12-3 or TRBV12-4 and TRBJ2-7; possible D gene TRBD1, 6 bases. The V and J ends lost 5 bases and 2 bases respectively, with 10 bases between them. CDR3 length equals 13 residues. The CDR3 loop is CASSPQGTYEQYF. The CDR3 nucleotides are TGTGCCAGCAGTCCCCAGGGGACCTACGAGCAGTACTTC.

The sample holds a few counts of this clone. The rearrangement uses TRBV23-1 and TRBJ2-7; tentative D call: TRBD2 (5 bases). TRBV23-1 is an ORF; its function is uncertain. The CDR3 length is 14 residues. V was clipped by 2 bases and J by 2 bases, with 10 bases between them. CDR3 region: CASSQDTGTYEQYF. The CDR3 coding sequence is TGCGCCAGCAGTCAAGATACGGGGACCTACGAGCAGTACTTC.

This chain connects TRBV12-5 to TRBJ2-1; D unresolved. The CDR3 extends over 18 amino acids. Trimming took off 0 bases at V and 4 bases at J, with 19 bases between the two ends. Per the germline V gene, CDR1 is LGHNT and CDR2 is FRNRAP. The CDR3 protein is CASGLVSVPRTLYNEQFF. DNA for the CDR3: TGTGCTAGTGGTTTGGTATCGGTCCCCAGGACCCTATACAATGAGCAGTTCTTC.

This clone was recorded only once. The chain couples TRBV7-2 to TRBJ2-7; D ambiguous. CDR3 size: 14 residues. V was shortened by 1 base and J by 4 bases, with 11 bases between the two germline ends. From germline, CDR1 is SGHTA and CDR2 FQGNSA. The CDR3 here is CASSLGFIGYEQYF. DNA of the CDR3: TGTGCCAGCAGCTTAGGGTTTATCGGTTACGAGCAGTACTTC.

The DNA for the CDR3 is TGTGCCAGCAGCCCTGGACAGGGCGGGTCACCCCTCCACTTT. Translation: CASSPGQGGSPLHF. V gene TRBV28 combines with J gene TRBJ1-6; TRBD1 matches 8 bases. V lost 6 bases, J lost 10 bases, and 8 bases stayed unmatched. Germline V gives CDR1 MDHEN, CDR2 SYDVKM. There are 14 residues in the CDR3.

The chain employs TRBV28 and TRBJ1-3, with TRBD1 matching 9 bases. The V gene's germline CDR1 is MDHEN and CDR2 SYDVKM. Unmatched junction bases numbered 6, after V lost 5 bases and J lost 4 bases. This CDR3 spans 15 amino acids. CDR3 in DNA: TGTGCCAGCAGTCTACAGGGGGCAGGGGGAAACACCATATATTTT. This encodes CASSLQGAGGNTIYF.